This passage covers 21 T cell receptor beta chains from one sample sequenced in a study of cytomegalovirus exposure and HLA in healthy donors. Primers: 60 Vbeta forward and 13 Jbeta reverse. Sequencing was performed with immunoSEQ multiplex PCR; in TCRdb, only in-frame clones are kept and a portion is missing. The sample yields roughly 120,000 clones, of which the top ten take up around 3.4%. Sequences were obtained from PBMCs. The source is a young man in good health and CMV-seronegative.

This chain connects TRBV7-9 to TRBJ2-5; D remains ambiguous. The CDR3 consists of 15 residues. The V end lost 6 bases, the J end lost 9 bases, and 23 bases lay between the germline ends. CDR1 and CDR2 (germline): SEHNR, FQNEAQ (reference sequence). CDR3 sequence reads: CASRPGRGSRPPQYF. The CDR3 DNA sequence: TGTGCCAGCAGACCCGGCCGAGGTTCCCGCCCCCCCCAGTACTTC.

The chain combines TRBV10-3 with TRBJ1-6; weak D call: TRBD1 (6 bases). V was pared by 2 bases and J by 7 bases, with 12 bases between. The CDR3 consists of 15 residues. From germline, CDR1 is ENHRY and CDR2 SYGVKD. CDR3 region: CAISEKTGSNSPLHF. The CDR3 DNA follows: TGTGCCATCAGTGAGAAAACAGGGTCCAATTCACCCCTCCACTTT.

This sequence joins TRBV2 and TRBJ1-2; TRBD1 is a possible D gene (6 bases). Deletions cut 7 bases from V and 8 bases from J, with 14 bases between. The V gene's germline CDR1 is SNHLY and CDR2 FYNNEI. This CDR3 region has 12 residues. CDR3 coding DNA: TGTGCCAGCACCTTTGGACAGCTGGGCTACACCTTC. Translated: CASTFGQLGYTF.

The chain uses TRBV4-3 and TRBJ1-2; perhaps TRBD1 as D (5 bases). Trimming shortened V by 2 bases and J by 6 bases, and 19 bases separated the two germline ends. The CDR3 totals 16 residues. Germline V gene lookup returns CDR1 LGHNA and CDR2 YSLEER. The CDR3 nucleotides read TGCGCCAGCAGCCAACTGGGACCGGGAGGATTAGATGGCTACACCTTC. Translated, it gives CASSQLGPGGLDGYTF.

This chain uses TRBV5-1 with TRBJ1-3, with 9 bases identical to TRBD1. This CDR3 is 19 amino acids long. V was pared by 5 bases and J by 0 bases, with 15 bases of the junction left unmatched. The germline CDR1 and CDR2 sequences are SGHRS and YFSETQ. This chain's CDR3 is CASRRSGTGKDLSGNTIYF. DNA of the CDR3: TGCGCCAGCAGGCGCTCCGGGACAGGGAAGGACCTCTCTGGAAACACCATATATTTT.

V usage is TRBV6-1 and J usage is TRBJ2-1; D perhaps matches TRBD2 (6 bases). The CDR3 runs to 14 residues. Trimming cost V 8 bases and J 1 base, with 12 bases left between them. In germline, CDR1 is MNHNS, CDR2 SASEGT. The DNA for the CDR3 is TGTGCCAGCTCCCTCCGGGGGTCCTACAATGAGCAGTTCTTC. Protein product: CASSLRGSYNEQFF.

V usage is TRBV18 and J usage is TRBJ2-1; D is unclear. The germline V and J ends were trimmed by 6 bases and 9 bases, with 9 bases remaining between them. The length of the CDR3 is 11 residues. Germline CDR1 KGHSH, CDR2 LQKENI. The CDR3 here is CASSGRGEQFF. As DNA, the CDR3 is TGTGCCAGCTCGGGTCGCGGTGAGCAGTTCTTC.

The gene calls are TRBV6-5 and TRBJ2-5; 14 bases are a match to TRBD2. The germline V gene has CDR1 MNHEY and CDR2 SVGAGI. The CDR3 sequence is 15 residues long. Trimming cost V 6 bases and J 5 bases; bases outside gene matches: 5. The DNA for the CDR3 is TGTGCCAGCAGCCAGACTAGCGGGGGGGCGGAGACCCAGTACTTC. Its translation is CASSQTSGGAETQYF.

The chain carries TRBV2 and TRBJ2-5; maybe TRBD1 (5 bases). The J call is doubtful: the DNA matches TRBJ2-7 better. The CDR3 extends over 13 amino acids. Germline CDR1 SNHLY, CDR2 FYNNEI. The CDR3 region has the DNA TGTGCCAGCCTCCCGCTTACAGGCTCCGAGCAGTACTTC. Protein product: CASLPLTGSEQYF.

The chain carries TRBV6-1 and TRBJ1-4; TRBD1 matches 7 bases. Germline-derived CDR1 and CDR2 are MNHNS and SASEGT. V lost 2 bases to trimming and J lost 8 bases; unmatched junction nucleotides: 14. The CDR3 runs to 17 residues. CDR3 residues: CASSEYRKGAPREKLFF. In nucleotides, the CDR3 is TGTGCCAGCAGTGAATATCGTAAGGGGGCGCCTCGAGAAAAACTGTTTTTT.

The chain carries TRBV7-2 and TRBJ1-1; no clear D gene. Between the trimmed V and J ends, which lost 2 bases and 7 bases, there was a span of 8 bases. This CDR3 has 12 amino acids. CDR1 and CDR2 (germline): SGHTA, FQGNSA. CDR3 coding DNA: TGTGCCAGCAGCTTATATCCGAGTGAAGCTTTCTTT. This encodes CASSLYPSEAFF. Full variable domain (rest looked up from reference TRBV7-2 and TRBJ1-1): GAGVSQSPSNKVTEKGKDVELRCDPISGHTALYWYRQSLGQGLEFLIYFQGNSAPDKSGLPSDRFSAERTGGSVSTLTIQRTQQEDSAVYLCASSLYPSEAFFGQGTRLTVV.

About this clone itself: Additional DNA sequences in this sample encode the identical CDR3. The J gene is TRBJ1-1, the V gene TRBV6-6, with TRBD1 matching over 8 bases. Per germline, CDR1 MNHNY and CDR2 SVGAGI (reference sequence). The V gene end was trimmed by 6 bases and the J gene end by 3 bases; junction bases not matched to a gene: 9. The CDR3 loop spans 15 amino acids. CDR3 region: CASSRQGRGDTEAFF. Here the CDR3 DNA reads TGTGCCAGCAGCAGACAGGGGAGGGGGGACACTGAAGCTTTCTTT.

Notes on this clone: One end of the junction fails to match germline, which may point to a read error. CDR3 sequence: CASSPAGGINGQFF. In nucleotides, the CDR3 is TGTGCCAGCAGCCCGGCGGGGGGCATCAATGGGCAGTTCTTC. J is TRBJ2-1 and V is TRBV6-6; 8 positions match TRBD2. Germline lookup yields CDR1 MNHNY and CDR2 SVGAGI (reference sequence). The CDR3 extends over 14 amino acids.

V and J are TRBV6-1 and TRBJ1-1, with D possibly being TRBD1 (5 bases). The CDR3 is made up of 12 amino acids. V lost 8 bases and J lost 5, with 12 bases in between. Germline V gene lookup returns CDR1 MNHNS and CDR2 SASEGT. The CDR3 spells CASGTGGTEAFF. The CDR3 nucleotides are TGTGCCAGCGGGACGGGAGGGACTGAAGCTTTCTTT.

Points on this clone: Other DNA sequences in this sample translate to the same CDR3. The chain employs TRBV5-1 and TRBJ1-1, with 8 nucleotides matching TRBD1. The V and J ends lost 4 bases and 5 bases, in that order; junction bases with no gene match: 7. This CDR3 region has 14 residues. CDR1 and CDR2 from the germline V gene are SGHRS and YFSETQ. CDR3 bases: TGCGCCAGCAGCCTTGGGACAGGTGGAACTGAAGCTTTCTTT. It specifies CASSLGTGGTEAFF.

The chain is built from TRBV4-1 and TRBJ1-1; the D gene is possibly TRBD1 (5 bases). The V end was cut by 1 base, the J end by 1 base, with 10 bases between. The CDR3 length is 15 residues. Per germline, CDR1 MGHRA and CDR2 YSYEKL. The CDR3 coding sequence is TGCGCCAGCAGCCAAGTTGGGGCCACGAACACTGAAGCTTTCTTT. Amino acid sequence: CASSQVGATNTEAFF.

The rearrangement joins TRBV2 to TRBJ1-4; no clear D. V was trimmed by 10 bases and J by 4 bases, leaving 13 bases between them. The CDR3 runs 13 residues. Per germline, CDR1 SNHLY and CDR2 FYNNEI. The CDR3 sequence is CATSMEVNEKLFF. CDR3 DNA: TGTGCCACCTCGATGGAGGTTAATGAAAAACTGTTTTTT.

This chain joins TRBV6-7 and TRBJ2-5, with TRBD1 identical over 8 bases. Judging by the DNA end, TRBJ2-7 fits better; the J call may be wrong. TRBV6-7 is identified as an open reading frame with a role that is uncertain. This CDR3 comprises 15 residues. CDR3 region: CASSYRQGNSGEQYF. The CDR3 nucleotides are TGTGCCAGCAGTTACCGACAGGGGAACTCGGGCGAGCAGTACTTC.

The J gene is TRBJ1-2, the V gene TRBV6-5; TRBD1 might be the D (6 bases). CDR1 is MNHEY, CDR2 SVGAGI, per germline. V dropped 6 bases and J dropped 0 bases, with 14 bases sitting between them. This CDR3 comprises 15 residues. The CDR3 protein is CASRRGQRSNYGYTF. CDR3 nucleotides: TGTGCCAGCAGACGCGGACAGCGATCTAACTATGGCTACACCTTC.

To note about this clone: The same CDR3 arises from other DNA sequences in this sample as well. The CDR3 DNA reads TGTGCCAGCAGCACCCGGGACAGGGGATTAAGGAACACTGAAGCTTTCTTT. Translated, it gives CASSTRDRGLRNTEAFF. V usage is TRBV5-4 and J usage is TRBJ1-1, with 10 bases lining up with TRBD1. This CDR3 has 17 residues. J gave up 1 base and V 4 bases, and 10 bases lay outside the gene matches. Germline V lookup: CDR1 SGHNT, CDR2 YYREEE (reference sequence).

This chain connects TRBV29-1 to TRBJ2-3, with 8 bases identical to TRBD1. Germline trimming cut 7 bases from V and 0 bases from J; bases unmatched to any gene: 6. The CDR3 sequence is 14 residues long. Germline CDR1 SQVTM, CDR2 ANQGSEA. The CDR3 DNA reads TGCAGCGCCGAGGGGACAGGAAGCACAGATACGCAGTATTTT. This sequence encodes CSAEGTGSTDTQYF.